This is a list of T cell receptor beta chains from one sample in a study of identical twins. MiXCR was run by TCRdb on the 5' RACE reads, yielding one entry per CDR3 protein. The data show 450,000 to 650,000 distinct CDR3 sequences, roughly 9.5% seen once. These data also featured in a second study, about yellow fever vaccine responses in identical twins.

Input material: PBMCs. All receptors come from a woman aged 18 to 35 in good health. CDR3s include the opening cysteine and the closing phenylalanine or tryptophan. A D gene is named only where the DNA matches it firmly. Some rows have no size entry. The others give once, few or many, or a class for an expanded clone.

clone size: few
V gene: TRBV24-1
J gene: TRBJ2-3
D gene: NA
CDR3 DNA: TGTGCCACCTCCGCCCCACCGACAGATACGCAGTATTTT
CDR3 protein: CATSAPPTDTQYF

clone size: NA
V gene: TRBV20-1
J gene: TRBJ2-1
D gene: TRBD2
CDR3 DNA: TGCAGTGCACTCGGGACTAGCCCTTACAATGAGCAGTTCTTC
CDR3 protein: CSALGTSPYNEQFF

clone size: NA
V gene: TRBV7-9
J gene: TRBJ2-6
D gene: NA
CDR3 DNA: TGTGCCAGCAGTCCCACCGGGAACTCTGGGGCCAACGTCCTGACTTTC
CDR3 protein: CASSPTGNSGANVLTF

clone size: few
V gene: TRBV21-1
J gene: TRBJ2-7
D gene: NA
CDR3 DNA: TGTGCCAGCAGCAAATTGAGGGTAGCCTACGAGCAGTACTTC
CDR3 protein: CASSKLRVAYEQYF

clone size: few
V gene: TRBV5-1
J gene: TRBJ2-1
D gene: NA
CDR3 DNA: TGCGCCAGCAGGCCGGGGCCCTCCTACAATGAGCAGTTCTTC
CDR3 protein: CASRPGPSYNEQFF

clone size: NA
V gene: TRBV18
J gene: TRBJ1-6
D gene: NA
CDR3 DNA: TGTGCCAGCTCACCACCCTCAGGGATCGGTTCACCCCTCCACTTT
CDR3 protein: CASSPPSGIGSPLHF

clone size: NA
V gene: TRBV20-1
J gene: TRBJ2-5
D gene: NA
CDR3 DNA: TGCAGTGTTAGAGGAGAGACCCAGTACTTC
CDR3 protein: CSVRGETQYF

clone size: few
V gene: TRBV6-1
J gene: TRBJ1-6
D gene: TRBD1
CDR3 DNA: TGTGCCAGCAGCGAGACAGGGCGCAATTCACCCCTCCACTTT
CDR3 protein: CASSETGRNSPLHF

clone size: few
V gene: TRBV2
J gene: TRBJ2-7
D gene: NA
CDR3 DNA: TGTGCCAGCAGTGATCACCCCAGGGGTTACGAGCAGTACTTC
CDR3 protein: CASSDHPRGYEQYF

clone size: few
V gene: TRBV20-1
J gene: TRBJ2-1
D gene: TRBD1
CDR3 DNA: TGCAGTGCTAGTTCTGGGACAGTCACCTACAATGAGCAGTTCTTC
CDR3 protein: CSASSGTVTYNEQFF

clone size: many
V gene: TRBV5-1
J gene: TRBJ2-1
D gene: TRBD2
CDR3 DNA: TGCGCCAGCAGTGGCCGCGGGGGGGTCGACAATGAGCAGTTCTTC
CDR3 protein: CASSGRGGVDNEQFF

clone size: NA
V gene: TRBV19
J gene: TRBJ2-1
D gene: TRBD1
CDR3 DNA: TGTGCCAGTAGCCTCGGACAGGGTAAACGGAATGAGCAGTTCTTC
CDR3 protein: CASSLGQGKRNEQFF

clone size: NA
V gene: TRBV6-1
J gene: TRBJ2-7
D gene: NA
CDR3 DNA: TGTGCCAGCAGTGAAGGACAGGTCGACGGGGTGTACTTC
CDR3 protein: CASSEGQVDGVYF

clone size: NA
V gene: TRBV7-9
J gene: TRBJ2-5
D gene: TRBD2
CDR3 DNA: TGTGCCAGCAGAAACCGACTAGCGGGGGACCAAGAGACCCAGTACTTC
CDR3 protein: CASRNRLAGDQETQYF

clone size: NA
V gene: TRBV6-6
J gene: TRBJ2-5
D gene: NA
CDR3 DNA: TGTGCCAGCACACGTGGGCTTGGGGAGACCCAGTACTTC
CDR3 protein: CASTRGLGETQYF

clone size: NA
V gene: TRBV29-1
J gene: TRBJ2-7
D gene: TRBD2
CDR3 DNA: TGCAGCGTTCTTGGACTAGCGGGCGAGCAGTACTTC
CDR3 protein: CSVLGLAGEQYF

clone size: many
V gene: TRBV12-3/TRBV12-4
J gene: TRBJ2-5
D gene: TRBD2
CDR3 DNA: TGTGCCAGCACCGGACTAGCGGGAGAGGAGACCCAGTACTTC
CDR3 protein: CASTGLAGEETQYF

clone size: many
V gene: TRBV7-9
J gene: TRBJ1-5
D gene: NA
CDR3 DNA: TGTGCCAGCAGCGTAGAGAATCAGCCCCAGCATTTT
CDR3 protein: CASSVENQPQHF

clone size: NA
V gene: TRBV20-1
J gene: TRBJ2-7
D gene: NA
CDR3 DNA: TGCAGTGCTTCCCCGACAGGTCGGAGACGGGTATTGGACGAGCAGTACTTC
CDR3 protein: CSASPTGRRRVLDEQYF

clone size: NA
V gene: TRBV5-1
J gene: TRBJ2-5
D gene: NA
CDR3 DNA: TGCGCCAGCAGCATAAAAGGGGGAGCAGGGGAGACCCAGTACTTC
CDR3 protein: CASSIKGGAGETQYF

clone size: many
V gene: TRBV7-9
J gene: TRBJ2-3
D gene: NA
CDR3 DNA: TGTGCCAGCAGCTTAGAAGTTCCTCCGGATACGCAGTATTTT
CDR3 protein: CASSLEVPPDTQYF

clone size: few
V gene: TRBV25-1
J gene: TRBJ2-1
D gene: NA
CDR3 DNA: TGTGCCAGCAGTCAGGGGAAGCCCAACAATGAGCAGTTCTTC
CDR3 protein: CASSQGKPNNEQFF

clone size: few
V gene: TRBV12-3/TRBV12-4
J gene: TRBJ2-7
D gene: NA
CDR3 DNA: TGTGCCAGCAGTTTTAGTGCAGGGTCCTTACCCTACGAGCAGTACTTC
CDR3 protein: CASSFSAGSLPYEQYF

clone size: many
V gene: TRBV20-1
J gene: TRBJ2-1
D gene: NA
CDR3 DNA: TGCAGTGCTGAGGAGACTAGAGCAATTAGGAATGAGCAGTTCTTC
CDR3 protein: CSAEETRAIRNEQFF

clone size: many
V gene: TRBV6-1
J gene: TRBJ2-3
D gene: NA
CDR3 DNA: TGTGCCAGCAGCCTTCAGACCCCGCGGGATACCCAGTATTTT
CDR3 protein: CASSLQTPRDTQYF

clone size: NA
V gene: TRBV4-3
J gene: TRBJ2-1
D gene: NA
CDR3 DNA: TGCGCCAGCAGCCAAGATCACGGCAGAGTCTACAATGAGCAGTTCTTC
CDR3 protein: CASSQDHGRVYNEQFF

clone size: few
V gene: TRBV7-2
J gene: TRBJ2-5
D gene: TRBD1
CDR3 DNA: TGTGCCAGCAGCTTAGATGGACAGGGCTGGCAAGAGACCCAGTACTTC
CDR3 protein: CASSLDGQGWQETQYF

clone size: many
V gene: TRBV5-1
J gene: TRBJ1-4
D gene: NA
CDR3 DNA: TGCGCCAGCAGCCCCAGAGGGGCGTCGGAAAAACTGTTTTTT
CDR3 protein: CASSPRGASEKLFF

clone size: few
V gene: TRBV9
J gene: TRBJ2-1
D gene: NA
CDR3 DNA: TGTGCCAGCAGCGTAGGGGGGGGCACAAACAATGAGCAGTTCTTC
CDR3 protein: CASSVGGGTNNEQFF

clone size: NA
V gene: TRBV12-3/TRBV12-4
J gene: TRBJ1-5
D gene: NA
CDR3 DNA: TGTGCCAGCAAAAACAGGGGCAATCAGCCCCAGCATTTT
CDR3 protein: CASKNRGNQPQHF

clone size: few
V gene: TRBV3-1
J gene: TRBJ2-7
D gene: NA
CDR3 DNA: TGTGCCAGCAGCCAAGATTCTTTCGGACTTATTCCGCAGTACTTC
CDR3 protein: CASSQDSFGLIPQYF

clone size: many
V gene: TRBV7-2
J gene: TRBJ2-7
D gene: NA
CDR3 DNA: TGTGCCAGCAGCTTACGGACCCTATACGAGCAGTACTTC
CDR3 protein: CASSLRTLYEQYF

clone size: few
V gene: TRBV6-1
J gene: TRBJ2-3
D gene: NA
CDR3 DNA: TGTGCCAGCAGCCACGGTGACGTGGGACCTTCCACAGATACGCAGTATTTT
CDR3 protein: CASSHGDVGPSTDTQYF

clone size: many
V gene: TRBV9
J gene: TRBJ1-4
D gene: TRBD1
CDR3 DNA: TGTGCCAGCAGGGGACAGGGGAATGAAAAACTGTTTTTT
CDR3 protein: CASRGQGNEKLFF

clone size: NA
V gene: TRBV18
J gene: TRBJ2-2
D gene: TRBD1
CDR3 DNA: TGTGCCAGCTCACCACCGAGGACAGGGGTGCCCGGGGAGCTGTTTTTT
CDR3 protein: CASSPPRTGVPGELFF

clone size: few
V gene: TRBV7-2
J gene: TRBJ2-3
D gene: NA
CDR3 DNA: TGTGCCAGCAGCTGGGACCCTCTGAGGACAGATACGCAGTATTTT
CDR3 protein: CASSWDPLRTDTQYF

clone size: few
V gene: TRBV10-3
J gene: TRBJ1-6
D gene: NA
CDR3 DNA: TGTGCCTCCACACCGGGCGCTTCACCCCTCCACTTT
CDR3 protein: CASTPGASPLHF

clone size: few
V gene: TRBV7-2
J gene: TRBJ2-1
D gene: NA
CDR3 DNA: TGTGCCAGCAGCGCGATTAGCACAGCTGTGGAGTACAATGAGCAGTTCTTC
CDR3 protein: CASSAISTAVEYNEQFF

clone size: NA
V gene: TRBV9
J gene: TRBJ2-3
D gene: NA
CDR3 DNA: TGTGCCAGCAATAACGGGGGGCGTATCGGGCAGTATTTT
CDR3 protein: CASNNGGRIGQYF

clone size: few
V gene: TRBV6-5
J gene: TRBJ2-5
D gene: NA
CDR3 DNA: TGTGCCAGCAGTTACGCATGGACGGATCAAGAGACCCAGTACTTC
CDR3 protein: CASSYAWTDQETQYF

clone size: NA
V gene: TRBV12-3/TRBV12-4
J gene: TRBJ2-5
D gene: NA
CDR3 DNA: TGTGCCAGCAGCTCAGGTCCAACGGGGGAGACCCAGTACTTC
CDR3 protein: CASSSGPTGETQYF

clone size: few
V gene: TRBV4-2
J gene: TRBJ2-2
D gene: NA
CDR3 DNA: TGTGCCAGCAGCCAAGATCCCCGGGACGGGGAGCTGTTTTTT
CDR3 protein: CASSQDPRDGELFF

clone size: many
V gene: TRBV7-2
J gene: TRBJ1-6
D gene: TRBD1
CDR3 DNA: TGTGCCAGCAGCCTTAACAGGGGAAGTAATTCACCCCTCCACTTT
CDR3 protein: CASSLNRGSNSPLHF

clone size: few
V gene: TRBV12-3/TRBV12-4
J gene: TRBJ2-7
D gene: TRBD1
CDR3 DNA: TGTGCCAGCAGTTTAGCCTCTGGCAGGGGGCTATACGAGCAGTACTTC
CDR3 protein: CASSLASGRGLYEQYF

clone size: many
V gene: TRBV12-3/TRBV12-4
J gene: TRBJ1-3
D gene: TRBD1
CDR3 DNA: TGTGCCAGCAGGGGCACAGGGGGCTCTGGAAACACCATATATTTT
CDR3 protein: CASRGTGGSGNTIYF

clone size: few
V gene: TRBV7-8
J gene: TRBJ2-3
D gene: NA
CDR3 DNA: TGTGCCAGCAGCTTTCCGCTTAGCGGTAGCCGCGCCACAGATACGCAGTATTTT
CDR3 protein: CASSFPLSGSRATDTQYF

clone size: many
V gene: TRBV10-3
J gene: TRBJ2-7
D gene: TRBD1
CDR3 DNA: TGTGCCATCAGTGTGGGACAGGGATCTTCCTACGAGCAGTACTTC
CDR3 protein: CAISVGQGSSYEQYF

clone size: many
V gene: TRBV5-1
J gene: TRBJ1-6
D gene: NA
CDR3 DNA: TGCGCCAGCAGCTTGGTGGCGGGGGGCTATAATTCACCCCTCCACTTT
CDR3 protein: CASSLVAGGYNSPLHF

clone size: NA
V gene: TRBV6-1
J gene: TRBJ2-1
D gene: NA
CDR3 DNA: TGTGCCAGCAGTGAATTGGGACACGTAATTAGTGTAAATGAGCAGTTCTTC
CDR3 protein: CASSELGHVISVNEQFF

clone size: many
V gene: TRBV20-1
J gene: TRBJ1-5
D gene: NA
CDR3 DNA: TGCAGTGCTAGAGATAAAGGGGAGCGTCAGCCCCAGCATTTT
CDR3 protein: CSARDKGERQPQHF

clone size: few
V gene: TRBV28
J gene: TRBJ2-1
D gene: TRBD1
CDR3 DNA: TGTGCCAGCAGTCACTTGACAGGGAAGTCGGACAATGAGCAGTTCTTC
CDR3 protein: CASSHLTGKSDNEQFF

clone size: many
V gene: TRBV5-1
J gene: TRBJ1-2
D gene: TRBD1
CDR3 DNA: TGCGCCAGCAGTAACGGACAGGGGAACGGCTACACCTTC
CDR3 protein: CASSNGQGNGYTF

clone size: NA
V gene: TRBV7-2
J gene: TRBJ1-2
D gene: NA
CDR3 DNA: TGTGCCAGCAGCTTATTTGGGGACTACACCTTC
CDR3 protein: CASSLFGDYTF

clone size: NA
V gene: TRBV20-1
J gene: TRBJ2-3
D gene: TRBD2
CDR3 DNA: TGCAGTGCCCTAGGGGCTAGCGGCATCACAGATACGCAGTATTTT
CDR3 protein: CSALGASGITDTQYF